Listed below are T cell receptor beta chains from one sample, sequenced in a study of OX40 agonist ivuxolimab in advanced cancers. Method: immunoSEQ multiplex PCR; TCRdb's copy keeps in-frame clones and lacks some. The sample shows roughly 86,000 clones, 90% to 95% of them seen only once. Sequenced material: CD4+ or CD8+ T cells sorted from blood, taken in a trial of the OX40 agonist ivuxolimab. These receptors were obtained from an adult with an advanced solid tumor such as melanoma, head and neck, liver or kidney cancer. The CDR3 runs from the conserved cysteine through the conserved F or W. The order of the fields is D gene, clone size, V gene, J gene, CDR3 DNA, CDR3 protein. D genes are given only for firm matches. Size tells how often a clone was seen (once, few, many) or the class of an expanded clone, and some rows leave it out.

.,.,TRBV7-2,TRBJ1-4,TGTGCCAGCAGCTTAGGGCAGGGAATTGAAAAACTGTTTTTT,CASSLGQGIEKLFF
TRBD1,.,TRBV7-2,TRBJ1-6,TGTGCCAGCAGCCGACAGGGAGCGAGCTCCTATAATTCACCCCTCCACTTT,CASSRQGASSYNSPLHF
.,.,TRBV7-8,TRBJ1-1,TGTGCCAGCAGCTTAGAGGGGGGACTAATGAACACTGAAGCTTTCTTT,CASSLEGGLMNTEAFF
.,once,TRBV11-1,TRBJ2-5,TGTGCCAGCAGTATACAAGAGACCCAGTACTTC,CASSIQETQYF
TRBD2,.,TRBV4-3,TRBJ2-1,TGCGCCAGCAGCCCCCTCGGACTAGCGACCAATGAGCAGTTCTTC,CASSPLGLATNEQFF
.,.,TRBV27,TRBJ2-1,TGTGCCAGCAGGGAACCGGGACGCAGCGAGCAGTTCTTC,CASREPGRSEQFF
.,.,TRBV5-4,TRBJ1-2,TGTGCCAGCAGCATACAGGGAAACTATGGCTACACCTTC,CASSIQGNYGYTF
.,few,TRBV7-9,TRBJ2-7,TGTGCCAGCAGCACGACAGTCTACGAGCAGTACTTC,CASSTTVYEQYF
.,.,TRBV11-2,TRBJ1-6,TGTGCCAGCAGCTTAGTAGGGCATTCACCCCTCCACTTT,CASSLVGHSPLHF
.,.,TRBV25-1,TRBJ1-1,TGTGCCAGCAGTGAAGCGGGAACTTCGAGAGCTTTCTTT,CASSEAGTSRAFF
.,.,TRBV5-5,TRBJ1-5,TGTGCCAGCAGTCCGGGACAAACGTATCAGCCCCAGCATTTT,CASSPGQTYQPQHF
TRBD1,.,TRBV5-1,TRBJ1-3,TGCGCCAGCAGCTTGACAGCAGGGGGTGGAAACACCATATATTTT,CASSLTAGGGNTIYF
.,once,TRBV5-1,TRBJ2-2,TGCGCCAGCAGCTTGGATTACAGCTACGGGAGGGAGCTGTTTTTT,CASSLDYSYGRELFF